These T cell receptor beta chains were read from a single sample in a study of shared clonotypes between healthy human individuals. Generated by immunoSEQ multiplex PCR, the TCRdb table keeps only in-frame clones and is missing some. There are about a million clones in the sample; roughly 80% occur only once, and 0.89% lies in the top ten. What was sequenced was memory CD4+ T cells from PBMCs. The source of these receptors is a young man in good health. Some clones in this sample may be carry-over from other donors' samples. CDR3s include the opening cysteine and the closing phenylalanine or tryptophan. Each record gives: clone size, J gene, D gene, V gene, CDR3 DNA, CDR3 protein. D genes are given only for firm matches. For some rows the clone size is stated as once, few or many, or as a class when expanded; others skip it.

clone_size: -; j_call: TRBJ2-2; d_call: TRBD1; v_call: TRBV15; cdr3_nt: TGTGCCACCAGCAGAGGACAGGGAGCTACCGGGGAGCTGTTTTTT; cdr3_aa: CATSRGQGATGELFF
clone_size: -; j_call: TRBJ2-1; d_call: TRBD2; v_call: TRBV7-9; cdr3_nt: TGTGCCAGCAGCTTGGGGAGGGCCCAAGATGAGCAGTTCTTC; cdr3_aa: CASSLGRAQDEQFF
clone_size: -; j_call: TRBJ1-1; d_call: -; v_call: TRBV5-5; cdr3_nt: TGTGCCAGCAGCTTGGAGGGCGGCACTGAAGCTTTCTTT; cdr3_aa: CASSLEGGTEAFF
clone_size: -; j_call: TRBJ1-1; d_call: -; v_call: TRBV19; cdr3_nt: TGTGCCAGTAGTACCCGCGGGGAAAACACTGAAGCTTTCTTT; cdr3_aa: CASSTRGENTEAFF
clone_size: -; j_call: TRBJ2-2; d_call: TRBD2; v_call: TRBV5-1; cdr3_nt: TGCGCCAGCTCTACGACTAGCGGGAACACCGGGGAGCTGTTTTTT; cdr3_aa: CASSTTSGNTGELFF
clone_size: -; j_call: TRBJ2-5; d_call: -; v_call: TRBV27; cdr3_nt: TGTGCCAGCAGTTTATCTCGGCTACAAGAGACCCAGTACTTC; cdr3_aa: CASSLSRLQETQYF
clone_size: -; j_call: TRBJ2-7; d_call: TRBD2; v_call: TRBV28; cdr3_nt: TGTGCCAGCAGTTTAGTAGCGGGAGCGAGCGAGCAGTACTTC; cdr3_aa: CASSLVAGASEQYF
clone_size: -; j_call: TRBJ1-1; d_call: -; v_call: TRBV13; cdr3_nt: TGTGCCAGCAGCCCCCGTGTTAGGGCGTACACTGAAGCTTTCTTT; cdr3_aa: CASSPRVRAYTEAFF
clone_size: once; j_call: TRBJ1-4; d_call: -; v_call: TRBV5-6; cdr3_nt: TGTGCCAGCCGCGACCCCCCGGGGGGACAAAAACTGTTTTTT; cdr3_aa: CASRDPPGGQKLFF
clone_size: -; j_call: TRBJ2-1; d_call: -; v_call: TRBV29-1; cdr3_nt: TGCAGCGTGGGGGGCGGGCTCCCTACCTACAATGAGCAGTTCTTC; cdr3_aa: CSVGGGLPTYNEQFF
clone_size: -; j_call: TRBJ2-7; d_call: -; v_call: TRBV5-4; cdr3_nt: TGTGCCAGCAGCTTGGCCGGGGAGGGGGCCTACGAGCAGTACTTC; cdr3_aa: CASSLAGEGAYEQYF
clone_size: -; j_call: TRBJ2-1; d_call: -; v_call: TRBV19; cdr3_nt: TGTGCCAGTAGTATGATGACTAGTAGCGGACCGAGCTCCTACAATGAGCAGTTCTTC; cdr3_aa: CASSMMTSSGPSSYNEQFF
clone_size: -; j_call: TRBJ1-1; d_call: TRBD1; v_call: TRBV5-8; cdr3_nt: TGTGCCAGCAGCTTCCCTAGGACAGGGGGGCTTAGGACTGAAGCTTTCTTT; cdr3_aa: CASSFPRTGGLRTEAFF
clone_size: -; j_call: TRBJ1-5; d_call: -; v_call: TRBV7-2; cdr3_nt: TGTGCCAGCAGCAAGATGCGGATTCAGCCCCAGCATTTT; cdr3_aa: CASSKMRIQPQHF
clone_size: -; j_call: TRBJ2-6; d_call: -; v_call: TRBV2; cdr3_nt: TGTGCCAGCACCCTGAGGGCCAACGTCCTGACTTTC; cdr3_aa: CASTLRANVLTF
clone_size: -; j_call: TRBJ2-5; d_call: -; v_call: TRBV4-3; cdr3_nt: TGCGCCAGCAGCCAAGATTACAACAGCCAAGAGACCCAGTACTTC; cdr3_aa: CASSQDYNSQETQYF